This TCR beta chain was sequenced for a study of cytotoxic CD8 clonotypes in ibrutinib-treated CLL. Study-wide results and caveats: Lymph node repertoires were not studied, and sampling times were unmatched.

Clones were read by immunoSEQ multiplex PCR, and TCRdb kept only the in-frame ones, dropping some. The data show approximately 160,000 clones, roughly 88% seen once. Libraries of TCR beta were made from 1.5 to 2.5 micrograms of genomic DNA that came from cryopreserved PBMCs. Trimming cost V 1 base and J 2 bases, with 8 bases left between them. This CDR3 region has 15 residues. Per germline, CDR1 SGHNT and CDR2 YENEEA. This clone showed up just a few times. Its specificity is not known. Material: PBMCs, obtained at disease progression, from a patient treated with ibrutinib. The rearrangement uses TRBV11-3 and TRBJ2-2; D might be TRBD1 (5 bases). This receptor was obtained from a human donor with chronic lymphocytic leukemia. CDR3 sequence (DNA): TGTGCCAGCAGCTTAGGACAGAGCAACACCGGGGAGCTGTTTTTT. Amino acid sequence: CASSLGQSNTGELFF.